These T cell receptor beta chains were read from a single sample in a study of T-cell memory formation after mild COVID-19. Each CDR3 protein is one row after TCRdb ran MiXCR on the 5' RACE reads. The profile shows 110,000 or so distinct CDR3 sequences, over 20% of them singletons. Sequencing was carried out using PBMCs or a T cell subset sorted from them (not recorded which). These receptors were collected from a man aged 18 to 30 who had mild COVID-19 (a few samples of this study predate the infection). Cell type and time point are not known. Each CDR3 is given with its conserved first and last residue. A D gene is named only where the DNA matches it firmly. The size of a clone is reported for some rows only, either as once, few or many, or as a class for expanded clones.

d_gene: .; abundance: .; v_gene: TRBV19; j_gene: TRBJ2-1; CDR3nt: TGTGCCAGTAGTATCTTTGTGACTTCTAATGAGCAGTTCTTC; CDR3aa: CASSIFVTSNEQFF
d_gene: .; abundance: .; v_gene: TRBV27; j_gene: TRBJ2-2; CDR3nt: TGTGCCAGCAGTTTAAGGGGGTGGTGGCCCGGGGAGCTGTTTTTT; CDR3aa: CASSLRGWWPGELFF
d_gene: .; abundance: .; v_gene: TRBV20-1; j_gene: TRBJ1-4; CDR3nt: TGCAGTGCTAGGACGACTACAACTAATGAAAAACTGTTTTTT; CDR3aa: CSARTTTTNEKLFF
d_gene: .; abundance: .; v_gene: TRBV5-4; j_gene: TRBJ2-7; CDR3nt: TGTGCCAGCAGCTGGGGAGGGGGCTCCTACGAGCAGTACTTC; CDR3aa: CASSWGGGSYEQYF
d_gene: TRBD1; abundance: many; v_gene: TRBV11-2; j_gene: TRBJ2-1; CDR3nt: TGTGCCAGCAGCCTATTAGGGGGACAGGGGATGTTGGTTGGGTACAATGAGCAGTTCTTC; CDR3aa: CASSLLGGQGMLVGYNEQFF
d_gene: .; abundance: .; v_gene: TRBV9; j_gene: TRBJ1-1; CDR3nt: TGTGCCAGCAGCCCCGCTACGGGAACTGAAGCTTTCTTT; CDR3aa: CASSPATGTEAFF
d_gene: TRBD1; abundance: few; v_gene: TRBV15; j_gene: TRBJ2-1; CDR3nt: TGTGCCACCAGCCCCGGGACAGCCTACAATGAGCAGTTCTTC; CDR3aa: CATSPGTAYNEQFF
d_gene: .; abundance: .; v_gene: TRBV19; j_gene: TRBJ1-5; CDR3nt: TGTGCCAGTACTCCCTGGGGCAATCAGCCCCAGCATTTT; CDR3aa: CASTPWGNQPQHF
d_gene: .; abundance: few; v_gene: TRBV20-1; j_gene: TRBJ2-7; CDR3nt: TGCAGTGCTAGAGGTGAAGACCAGACCTACGAGCAGTACTTC; CDR3aa: CSARGEDQTYEQYF
d_gene: TRBD1; abundance: few; v_gene: TRBV10-3; j_gene: TRBJ1-2; CDR3nt: TGTGCCATCAGTGGACAGGGCGCGGAAGGCTACACCTTC; CDR3aa: CAISGQGAEGYTF
d_gene: TRBD2; abundance: few; v_gene: TRBV5-4; j_gene: TRBJ2-3; CDR3nt: TGTGCCAGCAGCTCGATTACGACTAGCGGGGGGTCATCAGATACGCAGTATTTT; CDR3aa: CASSSITTSGGSSDTQYF
d_gene: .; abundance: .; v_gene: TRBV7-2; j_gene: TRBJ2-7; CDR3nt: TGTGCCAGCAGCTTCGGTTTAGCGGCTTCCTACGAGCAGTACTTC; CDR3aa: CASSFGLAASYEQYF
d_gene: .; abundance: few; v_gene: TRBV29-1; j_gene: TRBJ2-2; CDR3nt: TGCAGCGTGACACTGAACACCGGGGAGCTGTTTTTT; CDR3aa: CSVTLNTGELFF
d_gene: TRBD1; abundance: .; v_gene: TRBV7-6; j_gene: TRBJ1-1; CDR3nt: TGTGCCAGCAGCCTATACGGGACAGATGAAGCTTTCTTT; CDR3aa: CASSLYGTDEAFF
d_gene: .; abundance: few; v_gene: TRBV4-3; j_gene: TRBJ2-7; CDR3nt: TGCGCCAGCAGCGAAGGCGCGGGGCCCTACGAGCAGTACTTC; CDR3aa: CASSEGAGPYEQYF
d_gene: .; abundance: few; v_gene: TRBV12-3/TRBV12-4; j_gene: TRBJ2-5; CDR3nt: TGTGCCAGCAGTTTAGGGCAGCTCGAGACCCAGTACTTC; CDR3aa: CASSLGQLETQYF
d_gene: TRBD1; abundance: .; v_gene: TRBV3-1; j_gene: TRBJ2-1; CDR3nt: TGTGCCAGCAGCCAAGAGTGGGGCGGAGGGACAGGTGGATTATATGAGCAGTTCTTC; CDR3aa: CASSQEWGGGTGGLYEQFF
d_gene: .; abundance: few; v_gene: TRBV7-9; j_gene: TRBJ2-2; CDR3nt: TGTGCCAGCAGCTCTCCGCTAGGGGCGGCAGGGACCGGGGAGCTGTTTTTT; CDR3aa: CASSSPLGAAGTGELFF